This TCR beta chain was captured by sequencing in a study of shared T cell receptors in the human thymus. Germline V CDR1 and CDR2: SEHNR, FQNEAQ (reference sequence). The ends lost 2 bases at V and 6 bases at J; junction bases unmatched: 3. This CDR3 region has 14 residues. In this sample, this clone turned up once. Only in-frame clones appear in the TCRdb table, and some are missing; sequencing was by immunoSEQ multiplex PCR. The sample holds about 380,000 clones, 85% to 95% seen once. The rearrangement uses TRBV7-9 and TRBJ1-4, with 7 bases aligning to TRBD1. Input material: thymocytes. This clonotype originated in a human donor. The CDR3 sequence: CASSLSQGDEKLFF. CDR3 DNA: TGTGCCAGCAGCTTAAGTCAGGGGGATGAAAAACTGTTTTTT.